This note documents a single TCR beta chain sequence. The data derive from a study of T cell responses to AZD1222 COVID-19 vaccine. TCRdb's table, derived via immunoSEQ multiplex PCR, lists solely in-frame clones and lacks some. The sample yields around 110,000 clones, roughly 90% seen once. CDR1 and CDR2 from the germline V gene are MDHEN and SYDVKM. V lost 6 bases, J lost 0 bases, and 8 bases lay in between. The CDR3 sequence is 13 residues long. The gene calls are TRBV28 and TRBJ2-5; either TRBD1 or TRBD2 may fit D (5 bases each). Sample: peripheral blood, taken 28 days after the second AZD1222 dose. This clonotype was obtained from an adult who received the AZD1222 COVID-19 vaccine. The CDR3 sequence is CASRPGHQETQYF. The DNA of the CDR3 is TGTGCCAGCAGGCCGGGACACCAAGAGACCCAGTACTTC.